A single sample gave rise to the 30 T cell receptor beta chains below, sequenced in a study of blood T cell repertoires in COVID-19. Profiled with immunoSEQ multiplex PCR; TCRdb holds only in-frame clones, not every one. The sample holds 450,000 to 500,000 clones; approximately 83% are singletons and the top ten take 3% to 4%. Sequenced material: peripheral blood. The receptors come from a human donor in a cohort sampled during active COVID-19.

This clone was counted a single time. The rearrangement uses TRBV29-1 and TRBJ2-7; TRBD2 aligns across 14 bases. Trimming cost V 6 bases and J 3 bases; bases outside gene matches: 7. The germline CDR1 and CDR2 sequences are SQVTM and ANQGSEA. The CDR3 spans 15 residues. CDR3 bases: TGCAGCGTATCGTCCGGGACTAGCGGGAGCTACGAGCAGTACTTC. It codes for CSVSSGTSGSYEQYF.

The chain uses TRBV5-1 and TRBJ1-2; D may be TRBD1 (5 bases). The CDR3 runs 14 residues. Trimming removed 4 bases from V and 1 base from J, with 11 bases in between. CDR1 SGHRS and CDR2 YFSETQ come from the germline V gene. The CDR3 bases are TGCGCCAGCAGCCCGGGGACTGATAACTATGGCTACACCTTC. This sequence encodes CASSPGTDNYGYTF.

The V gene is TRBV7-3, the J gene TRBJ1-4; D gene ambiguous. Per the germline V gene, CDR1 is SGHTA and CDR2 is FQGTGA. The V end was cut by 5 bases, the J end by 7 bases, with 11 bases between. CDR3 size: 13 residues. Here the CDR3 reads CASSAWEGEKLFF. CDR3 sequence (DNA): TGTGCCAGCAGCGCGTGGGAGGGTGAAAAACTGTTTTTT.

This chain uses TRBV29-1 with TRBJ2-1, with TRBD2 matching 12 bases. V lost 7 bases and J lost 7; bases outside the gene matches: 17. The CDR3 contains 17 residues. CDR1 SQVTM and CDR2 ANQGSEA come from the germline V gene. The CDR3, as DNA: TGCAGCGGCGGGGCGCCAGGACTAGCGGGACGATGGAATGAGCAGTTCTTC. Its translation is CSGGAPGLAGRWNEQFF.

V usage is TRBV7-3 and J usage is TRBJ2-3; 8 bases are a match to TRBD2. Germline V gene sequence: CDR1 SGHTA, CDR2 FQGTGA. Trimming took 5 bases from V and 7 from J; bases not matched to a gene: 11. The CDR3 loop spans 15 amino acids. The DNA for the CDR3 is TGTGCCAGCAGCCAAACTAGCGGCCCCGCGAATACGCAGTATTTT. Translated: CASSQTSGPANTQYF.

J is TRBJ2-7 and V is TRBV11-2; 9 nucleotides align to TRBD1. Germline V lookup: CDR1 SGHAT, CDR2 FQNNGV. The CDR3 sequence is 14 residues long. J was trimmed by 4 bases and V by 5 bases; bases with no gene match: 6. CDR3 sequence: CASSRDRDGYEQYF. CDR3 DNA sequence: TGTGCCAGCAGCAGGGACAGGGATGGTTACGAGCAGTACTTC.

This clone appeared a few times. The chain joins TRBV7-8 to TRBJ1-2; a possible D gene is TRBD1 (5 bases). CDR1 is SGHVS, CDR2 FQNEAQ, per germline. The ends were cut back, 1 base at V and 3 bases at J, with 12 bases in the middle. The CDR3 extends over 15 amino acids. CDR3 bases: TGTGCCAGCAGCTTAGTTGAGCCAGGGTACTATGGCTACACCTTC. Amino acids: CASSLVEPGYYGYTF.

The chain is built from TRBV7-3 and TRBJ2-4; D is perhaps TRBD1 (6 bases). V was clipped by 5 bases and J by 3 bases, with 14 bases between them. Per germline, CDR1 SGHTA and CDR2 FQGTGA. The CDR3 contains 15 residues. This CDR3 is CASSPSPGDKNIQYF. The CDR3, as DNA: TGTGCCAGCAGCCCTTCCCCAGGGGACAAAAACATTCAGTACTTC.

The count of this clone is one. The chain joins TRBV4-1 to TRBJ2-1; D is unclear. V was clipped by 4 bases and J by 7 bases, with 17 bases between them. CDR3 length: 15 residues. Germline CDR1 MGHRA, CDR2 YSYEKL. The CDR3, as DNA: TGCGCCAGCAGCCGCTTTGCGGCTGGTGTGAATGAGCAGTTCTTC. This gives the protein CASSRFAAGVNEQFF.

The V gene is TRBV19, the J gene TRBJ2-3, with TRBD1 identical over 9 bases. V lost 6 bases and J lost 0; bases outside the gene matches: 4. Per germline, CDR1 LNHDA and CDR2 SQIVND (reference sequence). This CDR3 contains 15 residues. The CDR3 is CASRDRGFSTDTQYF. CDR3 in DNA: TGTGCCAGTAGGGACAGGGGATTTAGCACAGATACGCAGTATTTT.

The V gene is TRBV27, the J gene TRBJ1-2; D uncertain. There are 14 residues in the CDR3. Trimming removed 6 bases from V and 8 bases from J, with 19 bases in between. Germline lookup yields CDR1 MNHEY and CDR2 SMNVEV (reference sequence). In nucleotides, the CDR3 is TGTGCCAGCAGATCCGATGGGCAGACACGGGGCTACACCTTC. Its protein product is CASRSDGQTRGYTF.

The rearrangement links TRBV4-1 to TRBJ2-6; 7 bases match TRBD1. The CDR3 consists of 19 residues. Germline V CDR1 and CDR2: MGHRA, YSYEKL. V lost 4 bases to trimming and J lost 4 bases; unmatched junction nucleotides: 16. This chain's CDR3 is CASSRAKGQFLSGANVLTF. Written as DNA, the CDR3 is TGCGCCAGCAGCCGAGCGAAGGGACAGTTCCTTTCAGGGGCCAACGTCCTGACTTTC.

This chain connects TRBV5-1 to TRBJ1-3; perhaps TRBD1 as D (6 bases). The CDR3 extends over 15 amino acids. The V gene lost 0 bases and the J gene lost 4 bases, with 11 bases spanning the gap. Per the germline V gene, CDR1 is SGHRS and CDR2 is YFSETQ. In DNA, the CDR3 is TGCGCCAGCAGCTTGGAGGGGACATCAGGAAACACCATATATTTT. This encodes CASSLEGTSGNTIYF.

The J gene is TRBJ2-1, the V gene TRBV7-2; 7 bases are shared with TRBD2. Germline CDR1 reads SGHTA; CDR2 reads FQGNSA. V gave up 2 bases and J gave up 4 bases; unmatched junction bases: 8. The CDR3 runs to 16 residues. In nucleotides, the CDR3 is TGTGCCAGCAGCTTATATTCGGGAGGACCGTACAATGAGCAGTTCTTC. Translated, it gives CASSLYSGGPYNEQFF.

J is TRBJ1-2 and V is TRBV28; perhaps TRBD1 as D (6 bases). CDR1 is MDHEN, CDR2 SYDVKM, per germline. The CDR3 spans 17 residues. V lost 1 base to trimming and J lost 7 bases, with 22 bases between them. DNA of the CDR3: TGTGCCAGCAGTTTATTCATGTTGCAAGGGCCACAGGGTGGCTACACCTTC. This codes for CASSLFMLQGPQGGYTF.

The chain joins TRBV28 to TRBJ2-7; 7 bases agree with TRBD1. Trimming removed 6 bases from V and 0 bases from J; junction bases left unmatched: 5. Per germline, CDR1 MDHEN and CDR2 SYDVKM. The CDR3 runs to 14 residues. In DNA, the CDR3 is TGTGCCAGCAGGGCCGGGACAGTCTCCTACGAGCAGTACTTC. It is translated as CASRAGTVSYEQYF.

V gene TRBV7-3 combines with J gene TRBJ1-2; 9 bases fit TRBD1. After removal of 4 bases from V and 6 bases from J, the junction contained 3 bases not matched to a gene. Germline V gene sequence: CDR1 SGHTA, CDR2 FQGTGA. The CDR3 is made up of 13 amino acids. CDR3 loop: CASSSRTGDGYTF. The CDR3 DNA is TGTGCCAGCAGCTCTCGGACAGGGGATGGCTACACCTTC. Complete variable domain (other parts from reference TRBV7-3 and TRBJ1-2): GAGVSQTPSNKVTEKGKYVELRCDPISGHTALYWYRQSLGQGPEFLIYFQGTGAADDSGLPNDRFFAVRPEGSVSTLKIQRTERGDSAVYLCASSSRTGDGYTFGSGTRLTVV.

CDR3 nucleotides: TGTGCCAGCAGCCCCTTGAACAGGGGGAACACTGAAGCTTTCTTT. Encoded protein: CASSPLNRGNTEAFF. This chain links TRBV3-1 (or the pseudogene TRBV3-2) with TRBJ1-1; 7 nucleotides align to TRBD1. CDR3 length equals 15 residues. Germline V gene data show CDR1 as LGHDT and CDR2 as YNNKEL (reference sequence). V shed 4 bases, J shed 1 base, and the junction held 6 bases outside the gene matches.

The chain carries TRBV30 and TRBJ1-2; possible D gene TRBD1, 6 bases. CDR1 and CDR2 from the germline V gene are GTSNPN and SVGIG (reference sequence). Deletions cut 5 bases from V and 3 bases from J, with 10 bases between. There are 12 residues in the CDR3. CDR3 protein: CAWHRTDYGYTF. The CDR3 nucleotides are TGTGCCTGGCACCGGACAGACTATGGCTACACCTTC.

This clone appeared a few times. Here the CDR3 reads CASSSLGGQGTEAFF. DNA of the CDR3: TGTGCCAGCAGCTCGCTCGGGGGGCAAGGTACTGAAGCTTTCTTT. The V call is TRBV5-5, the J call TRBJ1-1; D is perhaps TRBD1 (6 bases). V was shortened by 3 bases and J by 5 bases, with 17 bases between the two germline ends. From germline, CDR1 is SGHKS and CDR2 YYEKEE (reference sequence). The CDR3 sequence is 15 residues long. Full variable domain (remainder filled in from reference TRBV5-5 and TRBJ1-1): DAGVTQSPTHLIKTRGQQVTLRCSPISGHKSVSWYQQVLGQGPQFIFQYYEKEERGRGNFPDRFSARQFPNYSSELNVNALLLGDSALYLCASSSLGGQGTEAFFGQGTRLTVV.

This chain uses TRBV11-2 with TRBJ2-7; no firm D call. CDR1 and CDR2 from the germline V gene are SGHAT and FQNNGV. The CDR3 has 13 amino acids. The V end lost 7 bases, the J end lost 2 bases, and 12 bases lay between the germline ends. The CDR3 nucleotides are TGTGCCAGCAATTGGGCAGATACCTACGAGCAGTACTTC. It translates to CASNWADTYEQYF.

The table lists this clone with a few counts. The chain is built from TRBV3-1 (or the pseudogene TRBV3-2) and TRBJ2-3; 7 bases are shared with TRBD2. The germline gives CDR1 LGHDT, CDR2 YNNKEL (reference sequence). The CDR3 length is 14 residues. The V and J ends lost 4 bases and 1 base, in that order; junction bases with no gene match: 2. The CDR3 DNA follows: TGTGCCAGCAGCCCGGGAGGAGGCACAGATACGCAGTATTTT. Translated: CASSPGGGTDTQYF.

J is TRBJ1-3 and V is TRBV5-1, with 7 bases that match TRBD1. V lost 4 bases and J lost 4; bases outside the gene matches: 11. CDR1 is SGHRS, CDR2 YFSETQ, per germline. The CDR3 is 16 amino acids. CDR3 coding DNA: TGCGCCAGCAGCCCAACCACAGGGGCTACAGGAAACACCATATATTTT. It encodes CASSPTTGATGNTIYF.

The V gene is TRBV11-2, the J gene TRBJ2-7; 9 nucleotides line up with TRBD1. This CDR3 comprises 16 residues. After removal of 1 base from V and 5 bases from J, the junction contained 9 bases not matched to a gene. Germline CDR1 SGHAT, CDR2 FQNNGV. The CDR3 is CASSLGSLQGADEQYF. The CDR3 bases are TGTGCCAGCAGCTTAGGATCCTTACAGGGGGCTGACGAGCAGTACTTC.

The V call is TRBV11-2, the J call TRBJ2-5; TRBD2 is a possible D gene (6 bases). This CDR3 is built from 14 residues. Trimming took off 1 base at V and 5 bases at J, with 11 bases between the two ends. CDR1 and CDR2 (germline): SGHAT, FQNNGV. This CDR3 reads CASSLGTGVETQYF. The CDR3 DNA sequence: TGTGCCAGCAGCTTAGGGACGGGAGTGGAGACCCAGTACTTC.

V usage is TRBV6-5 and J usage is TRBJ1-4; D is possibly TRBD1 (6 bases). Deletions cut 5 bases from V and 0 bases from J, with 10 bases between. The CDR3 runs 15 residues. CDR1 is MNHEY and CDR2 is SVGAGI in the germline V gene. As DNA, the CDR3 is TGTGCCAGCAGTCGACAGGTCCCAACTAATGAAAAACTGTTTTTT. Translation gives CASSRQVPTNEKLFF.

This clone came up a few times. This rearrangement joins TRBV5-5 to TRBJ1-5, with a possible D match to TRBD1 (6 bases). CDR1 and CDR2 from the germline V gene are SGHKS and YYEKEE (reference sequence). Trimming left V 4 bases short and J 2 bases short, with 19 bases between. The CDR3 contains 17 residues. CDR3 amino acids: CASSPGTTGRGNQPQHF. CDR3 nucleotide sequence: TGTGCCAGCAGCCCTGGGACAACCGGGCGTGGCAATCAGCCCCAGCATTTT.

This clone was observed a single time. This rearrangement joins TRBV2 to TRBJ1-5, with D maybe TRBD1 (6 bases). V dropped 6 bases and J dropped 4 bases, with 16 bases sitting between them. The CDR3 contains 15 residues. Per germline, CDR1 SNHLY and CDR2 FYNNEI. The CDR3 DNA sequence: TGTGCCAGCAGCGACCACAGGGTGGGGAATCAGCCCCAGCATTTT. Translation: CASSDHRVGNQPQHF.

The rearrangement links TRBV30 to TRBJ1-1; 7 bases line up with TRBD1. V lost 0 bases and J lost 3; bases outside the gene matches: 7. The CDR3 sequence is 15 residues long. Germline CDR1 reads GTSNPN; CDR2 reads SVGIG (reference sequence). Written as DNA, the CDR3 is TGTGCCTGGAGTGTACAGTGGACAGGAGACACTGAAGCTTTCTTT. It yields the protein CAWSVQWTGDTEAFF. Supplemented by reference TRBV30 and TRBJ1-1, the full variable domain reads SQTIHQWPATLVQPVGSPLSLECTVEGTSNPNLYWYRQAAGRGLQLLFYSVGIGQISSEVPQNLSASRPQDRQFILSSKKLLLSDSGFYLCAWSVQWTGDTEAFFGQGTRLTVV.

For the CDR3, the DNA is TGTGCCAGCAGCCCTTGGACAGGGTCCACTGAAGCTTTCTTT. Translation gives CASSPWTGSTEAFF. The rearrangement joins TRBV7-8 to TRBJ1-1, with 8 bases aligning to TRBD1. CDR3 length equals 14 residues. Per the germline V gene, CDR1 is SGHVS and CDR2 is FQNEAQ. V gave up 5 bases and J gave up 4 bases; unmatched junction bases: 6.